This TCR beta chain is drawn from a study of blood T cell repertoires in COVID-19. How the authors handled the data: Reference gene primer amplification in the assay estimated nucleated cell counts. TCRdb's copy holds only in-frame clones and misses some; the assay was immunoSEQ multiplex PCR. That table gives V, J and clone size, and the DNA gave D and trimming. The sample holds about 140,000 clones; around nine tenths are singletons and the top ten take about 5%. CDR1 and CDR2 from the germline V gene are SGHNT and YENEEA. V was shortened by 5 bases and J by 4 bases, with 27 bases between the two germline ends. The CDR3 runs 19 residues.

Material: peripheral blood. The rearrangement joins TRBV11-3 to TRBJ2-1, with D possibly TRBD2 on 5 matching bases. This clonotype was sampled from a human donor in a cohort sampled during active COVID-19. The CDR3 bases are TGTGCCAGCAGCGCACTAGAGGGCCCGTTTGGTATGGCATACAATGAGCAGTTCTTC. It specifies CASSALEGPFGMAYNEQFF. The entire variable domain, with the rest obtained from reference TRBV11-3 and TRBJ2-1, is as follows: EAGVVQSPRYKIIEKKQPVAFWCNPISGHNTLYWYLQNLGQGPELLIRYENEEAVDDSQLPKDRFSAERLKGVDSTLKIQPAELGDSAVYLCASSALEGPFGMAYNEQFFGPGTRLTVL.